Presented here are 6 T cell receptor beta chains from one specimen sequenced in a study of blood T cells in healthy people across ages. Together with a sample-barcoded 5' primer, a J-beta primer mix was included in a second PCR lasting about 7 to 12 cycles. TCRdb reprocessed the 5' RACE reads via MiXCR and lists one record per CDR3 protein. The sample shows approximately 810,000 distinct CDR3 sequences, 29% of them seen only once. Sequenced input: blood. Every receptor here comes from a woman older than 75 in good health.

This clonotype showed up many times. The rearrangement links TRBV7-2 to TRBJ2-1; possible D gene TRBD2, 7 bases. V was clipped by 5 bases and J by 6 bases, with 23 bases between them. CDR3 length: 17 residues. The germline CDR1 and CDR2 sequences are SGHTA and FQGNSA. CDR3 in DNA: TGTGCCAGCAGCCCCGGTCAGTGGGGGGGGGCTGGCAATGAGCAGTTCTTC. Protein sequence: CASSPGQWGGAGNEQFF.

This clonotype was detected ten times or more. The chain uses TRBV7-2 and TRBJ2-1; D unresolved. The CDR3 extends over 13 amino acids. V lost 2 bases, J lost 6 bases, and 8 bases lay in between. In germline, CDR1 is SGHTA, CDR2 FQGNSA. The DNA for the CDR3 is TGTGCCAGCAGCTTATATGGTGGCAATGAGCAGTTCTTC. Its translation: CASSLYGGNEQFF.

The V and J genes are TRBV7-6 and TRBJ1-1; possible D gene TRBD1, 5 bases. V was shortened by 6 bases and J by 1 base, with 12 bases between the two germline ends. The CDR3 spans 14 residues. CDR1 SGHVS and CDR2 FNYEAQ come from the germline V gene. The chain's CDR3 is CASRVGTGNTEAFF. In DNA, the CDR3 is TGTGCCAGCAGGGTTGGGACGGGGAACACTGAAGCTTTCTTT. Supplemented by reference TRBV7-6 and TRBJ1-1, the full variable domain reads GAGVSQSPRYKVTKRGQDVALRCDPISGHVSLYWYRQALGQGPEFLTYFNYEAQQDKSGLPNDRFSAERPEGSISTLTIQRTEQRDSAMYRCASRVGTGNTEAFFGQGTRLTVV.

V gene TRBV30 combines with J gene TRBJ2-5; possible D gene TRBD1, 5 bases. This CDR3 comprises 12 residues. V lost 1 base to trimming and J lost 13 bases, with 16 bases between them. Germline assignment: CDR1 GTSNPN and CDR2 SVGIG (reference sequence). The CDR3 reads CAWSASGMRAYF. CDR3 nucleotides: TGTGCCTGGAGTGCATCAGGGATGCGAGCGTACTTC.

This clonotype was observed many times. This chain uses TRBV15 with TRBJ2-5; D is perhaps TRBD1 or TRBD2 (5 bases each). The CDR3 runs 14 residues. V lost 1 base and J 1 base, leaving 7 bases between the germline ends. Germline V gene lookup returns CDR1 LNHNV and CDR2 YYDKDF (reference sequence). CDR3 nucleotide sequence: TGTGCCACCAGCAGAGGGGGGATCCAAGAGACCCAGTACTTC. It yields the protein CATSRGGIQETQYF.

This clonotype was counted many times. The junction departs from germline at one end; a sequencing error may be responsible. This chain uses TRBV19 with TRBJ2-7; D not certain. The CDR3 spans 13 residues. The germline V gene encodes CDR1 LNHDA and CDR2 SQIVND (reference sequence). This CDR3 reads CATSGQTAYEQYF. In nucleotides, the CDR3 is TGTGCCACTAGTGGGCAGACTGCCTACGAGCAGTACTTC.